This T cell receptor beta chain appears in the sequencing data of a study of T cell clones after liver transplantation. This clone was counted a few times. V shed 3 bases and J shed 2 bases, with 14 bases lying between them. Germline CDR1 is KGHSH and CDR2 is LQKENI. The CDR3 is made up of 15 amino acids. Produced via immunoSEQ multiplex PCR; TCRdb's table is partial and in-frame only. The sample yields around 20,000 clones, around 91% seen once. The source material was CD8+ T cells from blood, sampled approximately 3.5 years after liver transplant. The chain combines TRBV18 with TRBJ2-7; perhaps TRBD1 as D (5 bases). This clonotype was sampled from a human patient who received a liver transplant. A subset of T cells may come from the graft donor. The CDR3 DNA is TGTGCCAGCTCACCCCGCAGGACACAAGCCTACGAGCAGTACTTC. It translates to CASSPRRTQAYEQYF.